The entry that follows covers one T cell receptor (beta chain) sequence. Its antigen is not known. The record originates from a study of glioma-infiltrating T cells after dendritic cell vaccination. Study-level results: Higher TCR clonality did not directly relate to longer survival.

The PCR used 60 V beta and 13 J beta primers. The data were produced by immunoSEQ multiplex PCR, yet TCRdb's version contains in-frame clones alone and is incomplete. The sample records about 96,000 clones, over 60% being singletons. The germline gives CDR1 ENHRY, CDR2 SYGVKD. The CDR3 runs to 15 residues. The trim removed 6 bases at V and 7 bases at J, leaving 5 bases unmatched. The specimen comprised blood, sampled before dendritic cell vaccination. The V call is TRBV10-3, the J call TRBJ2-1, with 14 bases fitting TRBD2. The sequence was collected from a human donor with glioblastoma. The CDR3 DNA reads TGTGCCATCAGCGGGACTAGCGGGAGTGGGAATGAGCAGTTCTTC. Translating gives CAISGTSGSGNEQFF.